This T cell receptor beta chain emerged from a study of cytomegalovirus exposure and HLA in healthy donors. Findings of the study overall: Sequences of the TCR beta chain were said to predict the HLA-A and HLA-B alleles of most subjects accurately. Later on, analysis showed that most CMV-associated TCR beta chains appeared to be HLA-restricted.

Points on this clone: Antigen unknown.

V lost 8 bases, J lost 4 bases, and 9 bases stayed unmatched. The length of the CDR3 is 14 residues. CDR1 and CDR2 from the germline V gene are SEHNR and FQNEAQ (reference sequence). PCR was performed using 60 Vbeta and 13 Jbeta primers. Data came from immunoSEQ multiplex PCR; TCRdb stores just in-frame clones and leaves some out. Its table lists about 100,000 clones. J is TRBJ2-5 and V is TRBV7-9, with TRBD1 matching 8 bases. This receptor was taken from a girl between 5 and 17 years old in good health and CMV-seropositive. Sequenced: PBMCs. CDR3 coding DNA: TGTGCCAGCGTAGGACAGGGCGGGCCAGAGACCCAGTACTTC. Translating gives CASVGQGGPETQYF.